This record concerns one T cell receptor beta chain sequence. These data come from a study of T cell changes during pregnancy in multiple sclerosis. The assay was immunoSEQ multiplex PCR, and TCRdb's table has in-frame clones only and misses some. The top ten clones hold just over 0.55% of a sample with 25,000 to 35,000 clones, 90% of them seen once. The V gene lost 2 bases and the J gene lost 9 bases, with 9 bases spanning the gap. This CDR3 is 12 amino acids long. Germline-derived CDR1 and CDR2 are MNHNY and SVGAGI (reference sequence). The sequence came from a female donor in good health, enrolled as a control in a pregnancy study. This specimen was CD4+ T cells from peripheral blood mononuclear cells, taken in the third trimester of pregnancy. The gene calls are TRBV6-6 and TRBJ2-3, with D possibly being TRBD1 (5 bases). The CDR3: CASSYRQGTQYF. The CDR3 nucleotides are TGTGCCAGCAGTTACCGGCAGGGCACGCAGTATTTT.